The entry that follows covers one T cell receptor (beta chain) sequence. Antigen specificity is unknown. The data derive from a study of T-cell memory formation after mild COVID-19. It was 5'RACE with constant-segment primers that produced the TCR alpha and TCR beta cDNA libraries, which carried sample barcodes and UMIs. Using its own MiXCR run on the 5' RACE reads, TCRdb lists one record per CDR3 protein. Of roughly 450,000 distinct CDR3 sequences listed, roughly 20% are singletons. The study's findings and limits: Contracting CD4+ clones lay largely in CM and EM, with CD8+ ones residing in EMRA. Clones contracting across day 15 to 85 had a balanced CD4/CD8 profile; later expanding clones leaned CD4+.

The germline gives CDR1 SGHTA, CDR2 FQGNSA. The CDR3 covers 14 residues. V was cut by 1 base and J by 5 bases, with 10 bases left in between. The sequence was collected from an adult woman who had mild COVID-19 (a few samples of this study predate the infection). Cell type and time point are not known. Sample: PBMCs or a T cell subset sorted from them (not recorded which). The rearrangement links TRBV7-2 to TRBJ2-3; weak D call: TRBD1 (5 bases). In nucleotides, the CDR3 is TGTGCCAGCAGCTTAGGTCCTCAGGGAGATACGCAGTATTTT. Its protein is CASSLGPQGDTQYF.